This T cell receptor (beta chain) was sequenced during a study of cytomegalovirus exposure and HLA in healthy donors. Study results and limitations: Reports described diagnosis of cytomegalovirus status by the classifier as highly specific and sensitive.

V was clipped by 4 bases and J by 7 bases, with 19 bases between them. In germline, CDR1 is MNHEY, CDR2 SVGAGI. The CDR3 is made up of 15 amino acids. PCR used 60 Vbeta primers and 13 Jbeta primers. Profiled with immunoSEQ multiplex PCR; TCRdb holds only in-frame clones, not every one. The sample lists about 100,000 clones; approximately 72% were seen once. As to this clone: Its antigen remains unidentified.

Material for sequencing was PBMCs. This sequence was found in a man aged 40-49 years in good health and CMV-seropositive. The V call is TRBV6-5, the J call TRBJ1-1; the D is unclear. CDR3 in DNA: TGTGCCAGCAGTTCCTCCGGGGTCGGGATGAGTGAAGCTTTCTTT. The encoded protein is CASSSSGVGMSEAFF.